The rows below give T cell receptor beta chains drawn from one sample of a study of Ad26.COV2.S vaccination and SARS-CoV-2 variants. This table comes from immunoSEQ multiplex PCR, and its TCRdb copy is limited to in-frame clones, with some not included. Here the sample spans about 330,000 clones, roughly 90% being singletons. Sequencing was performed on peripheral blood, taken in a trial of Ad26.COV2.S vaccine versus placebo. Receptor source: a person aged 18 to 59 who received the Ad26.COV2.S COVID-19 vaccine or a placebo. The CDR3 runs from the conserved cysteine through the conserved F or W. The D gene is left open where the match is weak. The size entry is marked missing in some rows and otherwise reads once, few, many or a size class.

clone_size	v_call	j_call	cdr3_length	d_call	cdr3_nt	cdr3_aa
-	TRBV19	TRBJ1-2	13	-	TGTGCCAGTAGGAGGGATGGAGGGTATGGCTACACCTTC	CASRRDGGYGYTF
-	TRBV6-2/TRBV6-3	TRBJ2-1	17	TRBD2	TGTGCCAGCAGTTACGGAGGACTAGCGGGGGCATACAATGAGCAGTTCTTC	CASSYGGLAGAYNEQFF
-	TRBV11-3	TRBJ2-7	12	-	TGTGCCAGCAGCTTTGACGGCTACGAGCAGTACTTC	CASSFDGYEQYF
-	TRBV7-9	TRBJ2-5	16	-	TGTGCCAGCAGCTTTCTTCCCGGGACCCCCCAAGAGACCCAGTACTTC	CASSFLPGTPQETQYF
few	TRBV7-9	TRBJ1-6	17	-	TGTGCCAGCAGCTTAGTCGTGGGGGAGGTTAGGTATTCACCCCTCCACTTT	CASSLVVGEVRYSPLHF
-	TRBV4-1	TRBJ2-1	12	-	TGCGCCAGCAGCCAAGATGGAGGTGAGCAGTTCTTC	CASSQDGGEQFF
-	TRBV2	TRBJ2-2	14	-	TGTGCCAGCAGCGTGGCAGAGAACACCGGGGAGCTGTTTTTT	CASSVAENTGELFF
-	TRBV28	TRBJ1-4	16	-	TGTGCCAGCAGTGAGACTACAGGGCCAACTGCTCCAAAACTGTTTTTT	CASSETTGPTAPKLFF
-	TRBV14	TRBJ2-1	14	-	TGTGCCAGCAGCAAACGCCTCTTAGGCAATGAGCAGTTCTTC	CASSKRLLGNEQFF
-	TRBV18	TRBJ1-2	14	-	TGTGCCAGCTCACCAGGCGCCGGGGGCTATGGCTACACCTTC	CASSPGAGGYGYTF
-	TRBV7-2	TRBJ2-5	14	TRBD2	TGTGCCAGCAGCGAATCCGGGGGAGGGGAGACCCAGTACTTC	CASSESGGGETQYF
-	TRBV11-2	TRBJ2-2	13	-	TGTGCCAGCAGTTATGCAAGCCAAGGGGAGCTGTTTTTT	CASSYASQGELFF
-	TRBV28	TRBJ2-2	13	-	TGTGCCAGCGGCCTTACAAACACCGGGGAGCTGTTTTTT	CASGLTNTGELFF
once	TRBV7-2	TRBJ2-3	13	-	TGTGCCAGCAGCTTAAGTCTCACAGATACGCAGTATTTT	CASSLSLTDTQYF
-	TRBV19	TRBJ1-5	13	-	TGTGCCAGTAGGACAGGTAGCAATCAGCCCCAGCATTTT	CASRTGSNQPQHF
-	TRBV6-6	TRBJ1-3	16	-	TGTGCCAGCAGTTACTCTATCTGGACTTCGGGAAACACCATATATTTT	CASSYSIWTSGNTIYF